The subject of this entry is one T cell receptor beta chain. This clonotype showed up just a few times. Its antigen remains undetermined. Base qualities are not provided; no much larger clone lies one nucleotide away. The protocol used for the library was RACE. TCRdb shows the sequencer as NextSeq 500. During library preparation, unique molecular identifiers were attached to individual cDNA molecules so that TCRs could be counted in a quantitative, reproducible way. Each blood RNA sample was used to sequence both TCR alpha and TCR beta chains. The original methods were these. A median of approximately 100,000 TCRs per sample was observed, with a range of about 20,000 to 690,600. V, J and CDR3 annotation of the TCR reads was performed with the Decombinator software suite. For the PS versus PT1 abundance plots, all samples were subsampled to the same number of TCRs (28,000). Expanded TCRs were defined as absent before sensitization and observed at least eight times at the 2-week time point. The public reads were quality trimmed at Q25 with fastp and then assembled into clones with MiXCR by TCRdb, keeping productive beta chains. Rows with one shared CDR3 protein collapse into an entry with the most common genes and DNA. It is TCRdb's table, rather than the study itself, that gives the V and J calls and clone size. The sample table lists about 180,000 distinct CDR3 sequences, about 31% of them with a count of one. The ten largest make up roughly 3% of the sample.

This specimen belongs to a study of human T cells and chemical hapten exposure (dated by TCRdb to the early 2020s). Study-wide context: For sensitization, 2% DPC in acetone was applied to a roughly 2 cm by roughly 2 cm area of upper inner arm skin. Patients additionally received weekly therapeutic DPC doses to the scalp throughout the approximately 22-week study period. Patch tests used Finn chambers with 0.01% DPC on the upper back, scored after 6 days by International Contact Dermatitis Research Group standards. Most of the patients in the cohort were female, and the cohort covered alopecia areata with under or over 50% scalp involvement, alopecia totalis and alopecia universalis. Libraries were pooled for sequencing, and variation in per-sample TCR yields was attributed mainly to small differences in library volumes within the pool. In alopecia patients, the study followed how the peripheral blood TCR repertoire changed in vivo over primary and secondary sensitization to diphenylcyclopropenone (DPC), a hapten. Blood samples were taken from patients before sensitization (week 0) and at 2, 6 and about 24 weeks after DPC sensitization. About 29 alopecia patients gave blood for TCR sequencing at one to four time points (pre-sensitization, 2, 6 and 24 weeks). Broader findings and caveats from the paper: No change with DPC sensitization was found in the number of TCRs above 1 in 1000 frequency, and no evidence of global repertoire structure alterations was found. Expanded TCRs formed significantly more large CDR3 similarity clusters than pre-sensitization or healthy control sets, consistent with antigen-driven responses. A positive correlation was found between the number of PT1 expanded TCRs and patch test score, with significance reached at thresholds 8, 16 and 32 but not 4. Because all patients had alopecia, a presumed autoimmune disease, the immune response of the patients might differ from that of healthy individuals. After repeated subsampling, the strength of the expansion versus patch-test correlation and the threshold at which it became significant changed.

Interpreted using the paper, the time point label stands for: pre-sensitization, week 0. The label giving this sample's treatment or condition can be read as: therapeutic diphenylcyclopropenone sensitization with weekly scalp DPC. At every patch-test visit, the blood draw took place before the patch test was put on. To be eligible, patients had to be aged 18 to 70, diagnosed with alopecia and judged suitable for DPC therapy, while pregnant patients were excluded. Unfractionated whole blood was collected in Tempus Blood RNA tubes, and total RNA was extracted from that blood. The CDR3 starts with the cysteine, ends with the phenylalanine, and has 17 residues. Kept here is only the CDR3 DNA, which spans 51 bases and is read in frame from base 1. Trimming takes 1 base from V and 4 bases from J, and the germline ends sit 14 bases apart. CDR1 and CDR2 are read off the germline V gene as LGHNA and YSLEER.

The rearrangement joined TRBV4-3 to TRBJ2-6, with no D gene named confidently. The specimen was whole blood, collected in connection with sensitization to the hapten diphenylcyclopropenone (DPC). The clonotype originates from a woman under 40 with alopecia areata. Some clones in this sample may be carry-over from other donors' samples. The CDR3 reads CASSQGSFGSGANVLTF. The base sequence is TGCGCCAGCAGCCAAGGTAGTTTTGGGTCCGGGGCCAACGTCCTGACTTTC.